The 20 T cell receptor beta chains given below trace back to one sample, sequenced in a study of blood T cells in healthy people across ages (dated by TCRdb to about 2015). Library generation was performed with 5' RACE. The reads were generated on an Illumina HiSeq 2500. A second PCR of about 7 to 12 cycles was performed with a sample-barcoded 5' primer and a J-beta primer mix. TCRdb reran the public reads through fastp at Q25 and MiXCR, keeping productive beta chains. Merged by CDR3 protein, the rows form single entries marked with the most common genes and DNA. Present in this sample are some 880,000 distinct CDR3 sequences, around 36% of which were seen just once. The ten largest clones represent under 15% of the sample. Sequencing was carried out using blood. These receptors were obtained from a young man in good health.

The chain joins TRBV13 to TRBJ2-3, with D possibly matching TRBD2 (7 bases). Trimming removed 5 bases at V and 1 base at J, with 13 bases between. The CDR3 sequence is 15 residues long. Germline-derived CDR1 and CDR2 are PRHDT and FYEKMQ (reference sequence). The CDR3 DNA reads TGTGCCAGCAGCGCGGAGGGGGGGGGCACAGATACGCAGTATTTT. Translation gives CASSAEGGGTDTQYF.

Ten or more counts support this clonotype. The chain has TRBV27 and TRBJ1-2, with TRBD1 matching over 12 bases. This CDR3 has 14 residues. V lost 5 bases, J lost 8 bases, and 6 bases stayed unmatched. Germline V lookup: CDR1 MNHEY, CDR2 SMNVEV (reference sequence). CDR3 sequence reads: CASSLGQGANGYTF. The DNA for the CDR3 is TGTGCCAGCAGTCTGGGACAGGGGGCAAACGGCTACACCTTC.

The rearrangement uses TRBV12-3 or TRBV12-4 and TRBJ2-1; 9 positions match TRBD1. Unmatched junction bases numbered 12, after V lost 5 bases and J lost 10 bases. The CDR3 is made up of 15 amino acids. The CDR3 sequence is CASSDPGTGLEEQFF. CDR3 in DNA: TGTGCCAGCAGTGACCCCGGGACAGGGCTCGAGGAGCAGTTCTTC.

V is TRBV7-9 and J is TRBJ2-5; D uncertain. CDR1 and CDR2 from the germline V gene are SEHNR and FQNEAQ (reference sequence). The CDR3 is made up of 12 amino acids. The V end was cut by 7 bases, the J end by 2 bases, with 8 bases between. CDR3 DNA: TGTGCCAGCACGGACGGTCAAGAGACCCAGTACTTC. This codes for CASTDGQETQYF.

CDR3 sequence reads: CASSQTDWGIYNEQFF. DNA of the CDR3: TGTGCCAGCAGCCAGACTGACTGGGGAATATACAATGAGCAGTTCTTC. The chain combines TRBV3-1 with TRBJ2-1; D remains unclear. Deletions cut 3 bases from V and 4 bases from J, with 16 bases between. The CDR3 consists of 16 residues. Germline CDR1 and CDR2: LGHDT and YNNKEL (reference sequence).

This chain connects TRBV20-1 to TRBJ2-7, with 8 bases lining up with TRBD2. Germline CDR1 DFQATT, CDR2 SNEGSKA (reference sequence). V was clipped by 5 bases and J by 7 bases; unmatched bases: 10. The CDR3 is 13 residues long. The CDR3 region has the DNA TGCAGTGCTTCCCCGGGGGGGAAAAATGAGCAGTACTTC. Its translation: CSASPGGKNEQYF.

The chain links TRBV18 to TRBJ2-3; 9 positions agree with TRBD1. Germline CDR1 reads KGHSH; CDR2 reads LQKENI. The CDR3 consists of 16 residues. Germline trimming cut 0 bases from V and 4 bases from J; bases unmatched to any gene: 5. DNA of the CDR3: TGTGCCAGCTCACCACCCGGACAGGGGATGCCAGATACGCAGTATTTT. Its translation is CASSPPGQGMPDTQYF.

Points on this clonotype: A much larger clone is a single base away; this may be a read error. The chain has TRBV5-1 and TRBJ2-1; TRBD1 agrees at 9 bases. The tail of the sequence fits TRBJ2-7 better, so the J call may be wrong. The germline V gene encodes CDR1 SGHRS and CDR2 YFSETQ. This CDR3 comprises 16 residues. CDR3 region: CASSTGQGTDYNEQYF. CDR3 DNA sequence: TGCGCCAGCAGCACAGGACAGGGGACAGACTACAATGAGCAGTACTTC.

This chain joins TRBV25-1 and TRBJ1-1; D ambiguous. V dropped 6 bases and J dropped 0 bases, with 8 bases sitting between them. Germline V gene data show CDR1 as MGHDK and CDR2 as SYGVNS. This CDR3 is 13 amino acids long. The CDR3 nucleotides read TGTGCCAGCAGAGGGAGTATGAACACTGAAGCTTTCTTT. It translates to CASRGSMNTEAFF.

This clonotype showed up just a few times. The chain joins TRBV7-2 to TRBJ2-7; D is unclear. Trimming removed 5 bases at V and 5 bases at J, with 13 bases between. This CDR3 contains 13 residues. Germline CDR1 is SGHTA and CDR2 is FQGNSA. The CDR3 loop reads CASSPPMSDEQYF. DNA of the CDR3: TGTGCCAGCAGCCCGCCTATGTCGGACGAGCAGTACTTC.

V usage is TRBV12-3 or TRBV12-4 and J usage is TRBJ2-1, with D perhaps TRBD1 (6 bases). The CDR3 consists of 15 residues. V was clipped by 1 base and J by 4 bases, with 11 bases between them. In DNA, the CDR3 is TGTGCCAGCAGTTTAGGGGGGCCGGGATACAATGAGCAGTTCTTC. Protein: CASSLGGPGYNEQFF.

V is TRBV6-1 and J is TRBJ1-2, with a tentative D call TRBD1 (6 bases). Germline V gene sequence: CDR1 MNHNS, CDR2 SASEGT. V dropped 6 bases and J dropped 6 bases, with 17 bases sitting between them. The CDR3 has 14 residues. The CDR3, as DNA: TGTGCCAGCAGCAGAAGAACGGGGGCCGATGGCTACACCTTC. It specifies CASSRRTGADGYTF.

This chain uses TRBV7-2 with TRBJ1-5, with 8 bases lining up with TRBD1. With 5 bases clipped from V and 0 bases from J, the junction kept 3 bases outside the gene matches. The CDR3 has 15 residues. The V gene's germline CDR1 is SGHTA and CDR2 FQGNSA. In nucleotides, the CDR3 is TGTGCCAGCAGCCGGACAGGGCATAGCAATCAGCCCCAGCATTTT. It translates to CASSRTGHSNQPQHF.

This clonotype was recorded many times. The chain uses TRBV6-4 and TRBJ2-5; D ambiguous. Deletions cut 7 bases from V and 9 bases from J, with 24 bases between. The CDR3 runs 15 residues. Looked up from germline, CDR1 is MRHNA and CDR2 is SNTAGT. The CDR3 protein is CASKPRAVPFLPQYF. CDR3 DNA: TGTGCCAGCAAGCCCCGAGCAGTCCCCTTTCTGCCCCAGTACTTC.

This clonotype was picked up a small number of times. V usage is TRBV5-1 and J usage is TRBJ2-4; unclear D gene. Trimming removed 4 bases at V and 0 bases at J, with 8 bases between. The CDR3 spans 14 residues. Germline lookup yields CDR1 SGHRS and CDR2 YFSETQ. CDR3 bases: TGCGCCAGCAGCGCCGGAGAAGCCAAAAACATTCAGTACTTC. Translated: CASSAGEAKNIQYF.

The count of this clonotype is one. The chain couples TRBV12-3 or TRBV12-4 to TRBJ1-1, with D possibly matching TRBD1 (6 bases). V was shortened by 5 bases and J by 5 bases, with 12 bases between the two germline ends. The CDR3 runs to 13 residues. DNA for the CDR3: TGTGCCAGCAGTGTATACAGGGCGACTGAAGCTTTCTTT. This translates into CASSVYRATEAFF.

The chain uses TRBV20-1 and TRBJ2-2; no firm D call. Per the germline V gene, CDR1 is DFQATT and CDR2 is SNEGSKA (reference sequence). The CDR3 has 14 amino acids. V was cut by 3 bases and J by 0 bases, with 8 bases left in between. The CDR3 sequence is CSASGPTNTGELFF. In DNA, the CDR3 is TGCAGTGCTAGCGGACCAACGAACACCGGGGAGCTGTTTTTT.

This rearrangement joins TRBV18 to TRBJ1-5; TRBD1 might be the D (6 bases). This CDR3 is built from 16 residues. V shed 2 bases and J shed 5 bases, with 16 bases lying between them. Germline CDR1 is KGHSH and CDR2 is LQKENI. The CDR3 DNA follows: TGTGCCAGCTCACCAACAGGGTCGAGGCCGGATCAGCCCCAGCATTTT. Encoded protein: CASSPTGSRPDQPQHF. The full variable domain, rest sourced from reference TRBV18 and TRBJ1-5, is NAGVMQNPRHLVRRRGQEARLRCSPMKGHSHVYWYRQLPEEGLKFMVYLQKENIIDESGMPKERFSAEFPKEGPSILRIQQVVRGDSAAYFCASSPTGSRPDQPQHFGDGTRLSIL.

In this sample, this clonotype turned up a few times. The J gene is TRBJ2-3, the V gene TRBV20-1; perhaps TRBD2 as D (5 bases). The CDR3 has 14 residues. Trimming took off 5 bases at V and 2 bases at J, with 14 bases between the two ends. CDR1 is DFQATT, CDR2 SNEGSKA, per germline (reference sequence). CDR3 residues: CSALRTRATDTQYF. In DNA, the CDR3 is TGCAGTGCTTTACGGACTCGTGCCACAGATACGCAGTATTTT.

This clonotype appeared a single time. This chain uses TRBV4-1 with TRBJ1-4; D is ambiguous. V was trimmed by 1 base and J by 6 bases, leaving 6 bases between them. Germline V gene data show CDR1 as MGHRA and CDR2 as YSYEKL. The CDR3 is 13 amino acids. In DNA, the CDR3 is TGCGCCAGCAGCCAAGTTCTGGATGAAAAACTGTTTTTT. Encoded protein: CASSQVLDEKLFF.